What follows are 32 T cell receptor beta chains derived from one specimen sequenced in a study of T cell responses to AZD1222 COVID-19 vaccine. The protocol was immunoSEQ multiplex PCR, while the TCRdb copy is restricted to in-frame clones and leaves out a portion. The sample carries 130,000 or so clones, about 90% recorded once. The material sequenced was peripheral blood, taken on day 0 of AZD1222 vaccination. Receptors were obtained from an adult in good health.

The DNA of the CDR3 is TGTGCCAGCTCAGCCGGTACAACTAATGAAAAACTGTTTTTT. Its protein is CASSAGTTNEKLFF. V is TRBV18 and J is TRBJ1-4; the D is unclear. This CDR3 has 14 residues. V lost 5 bases, J lost 0 bases, and 7 bases lay in between. The germline V gene has CDR1 KGHSH and CDR2 LQKENI.

This sequence joins TRBV9 and TRBJ1-2; 7 nucleotides line up with TRBD1. V shed 0 bases, J shed 8 bases, and the junction held 10 bases outside the gene matches. Germline V gene data show CDR1 as SGDLS and CDR2 as YYNGEE. The CDR3 runs to 15 residues. In DNA form, the CDR3 reads TGTGCCAGCAGCGTAGCTTCGGTCAGGGGGGGAGGCTACACCTTC. It specifies CASSVASVRGGGYTF. The full variable domain, rest sourced from reference TRBV9 and TRBJ1-2, is DSGVTQTPKHLITATGQRVTLRCSPRSGDLSVYWYQQSLDQGLQFLIQYYNGEERAKGNILERFSAQQFPDLHSELNLSSLELGDSALYFCASSVASVRGGGYTFGSGTRLTVV.

This clone appeared a few times. This chain links TRBV5-1 with TRBJ1-2, with D possibly TRBD1 on 6 matching bases. V lost 0 bases and J 2 bases, leaving 14 bases between the germline ends. Per germline, CDR1 SGHRS and CDR2 YFSETQ. CDR3 size: 16 residues. CDR3 region: CASSLARSQGNYGYTF. Written as DNA, the CDR3 is TGCGCCAGCAGCTTGGCCCGGTCACAGGGAAACTATGGCTACACCTTC. The entire variable domain, with the rest obtained from reference TRBV5-1 and TRBJ1-2, is as follows: KAGVTQTPRYLIKTRGQQVTLSCSPISGHRSVSWYQQTPGQGLQFLFEYFSETQRNKGNFPGRFSGRQFSNSRSEMNVSTLELGDSALYLCASSLARSQGNYGYTFGSGTRLTVV.

The rearrangement uses TRBV5-1 and TRBJ2-3; D call uncertain. V shed 0 bases and J shed 0 bases, with 5 bases lying between them. The CDR3 sequence is 14 residues long. Germline V gene sequence: CDR1 SGHRS, CDR2 YFSETQ. The CDR3 reads CASSLGASTDTQYF. CDR3 DNA sequence: TGCGCCAGCAGCTTGGGAGCTAGCACAGATACGCAGTATTTT.

The chain couples TRBV7-9 to TRBJ1-2; D is uncertain. Germline V gene sequence: CDR1 SEHNR, CDR2 FQNEAQ (reference sequence). The CDR3 consists of 15 residues. Trimming removed 4 bases at V and 4 bases at J, with 16 bases between. The CDR3 loop reads CASSSVLKGGYGYTF. As DNA, the CDR3 is TGTGCCAGCAGCTCGGTCCTGAAAGGAGGCTATGGCTACACCTTC. The full variable domain, its missing parts supplied by reference TRBV7-9 and TRBJ1-2, is DTGVSQNPRHKITKRGQNVTFRCDPISEHNRLYWYRQTLGQGPEFLTYFQNEAQLEKSRLLSDRFSAERPKGSFSTLEIQRTEQGDSAMYLCASSSVLKGGYGYTFGSGTRLTVV.

V usage is TRBV18 and J usage is TRBJ1-3; unclear D gene. The CDR3 is 14 amino acids. V dropped 2 bases and J dropped 3 bases, with 8 bases sitting between them. CDR1 is KGHSH and CDR2 is LQKENI in the germline V gene. CDR3 protein: CASSPSWIGNTIYF. CDR3 nucleotides: TGTGCCAGCTCACCATCATGGATTGGAAACACCATATATTTT.

The genes are TRBV19 and TRBJ2-2; perhaps TRBD1 as D (6 bases). The length of the CDR3 is 14 residues. V lost 4 bases and J 7 bases, leaving 13 bases between the germline ends. The germline V gene encodes CDR1 LNHDA and CDR2 SQIVND (reference sequence). CDR3 sequence: CASSKDRLNGELFF. The CDR3, as DNA: TGTGCCAGTAGTAAAGACAGGTTAAACGGGGAGCTGTTTTTT.

V is TRBV19 and J is TRBJ1-2; no clear D gene. The CDR3 runs 14 residues. V was cut by 7 bases and J by 2 bases, with 14 bases left in between. Germline assignment: CDR1 LNHDA and CDR2 SQIVND (reference sequence). CDR3 region: CASNYLRSNYGYTF. The DNA for the CDR3 is TGTGCCAGTAATTACCTCAGGAGCAACTATGGCTACACCTTC.

The rearrangement links TRBV28 to TRBJ2-2; the D is unclear. V was trimmed by 5 bases and J by 2 bases, leaving 12 bases between them. Germline loops: CDR1 MDHEN, CDR2 SYDVKM. This CDR3 spans 15 amino acids. In nucleotides, the CDR3 is TGTGCCAGCAGTCGGCGCAGCCTAAACACCGGGGAGCTGTTTTTT. Its translation: CASSRRSLNTGELFF.

The V call is TRBV4-2, the J call TRBJ2-3; either TRBD1 or TRBD2 may supply D (5 bases each). This CDR3 is 15 amino acids long. The germline gives CDR1 LGHNA, CDR2 YNFKEQ. Trimming cost V 0 bases and J 3 bases, with 10 bases left between them. DNA of the CDR3: TGTGCCAGCAGCCAAGATAAATGGGGGACAGATACGCAGTATTTT. Its translation: CASSQDKWGTDTQYF.

The chain has TRBV5-1 and TRBJ2-3; 8 positions match TRBD2. The V segment lost 1 base and the J segment 6 bases; nucleotides outside the gene matches: 4. The CDR3 runs 14 residues. Germline CDR1 and CDR2: SGHRS and YFSETQ. CDR3 residues: CASSLTAGADTQYF. The CDR3 nucleotides are TGCGCCAGCAGCTTGACAGCGGGAGCGGATACGCAGTATTTT.

This clone was seen just once. This chain uses TRBV12-3 or TRBV12-4 with TRBJ1-3; no clear D. The CDR3 is 13 residues long. V was trimmed by 6 bases and J by 2 bases, leaving 8 bases between them. The CDR3 sequence is CASSSGPGNTIYF. The CDR3, as DNA: TGTGCCAGCAGCTCCGGACCTGGAAACACCATATATTTT.

V usage is TRBV14 and J usage is TRBJ2-7; D is unresolved. The germline V gene encodes CDR1 SGHDN and CDR2 FVKESK. Trimming pared 2 bases from V and 2 bases from J, leaving 16 bases between. The CDR3 contains 16 residues. The CDR3 DNA sequence: TGTGCCAGCAGCCAAAATCCTCCTCTTGGACCCTACGAGCAGTACTTC. Translating it yields CASSQNPPLGPYEQYF.

In its sample, this clone was seen once. The V and J genes are TRBV10-1 and TRBJ2-7, with 8 bases identical to TRBD1. Germline V lookup: CDR1 WNHNN, CDR2 SYGVQD (reference sequence). CDR3 length: 15 amino acids. Trimming at V came to 7 bases and at J to 6 bases, leaving 14 bases not matched to a gene. Here the CDR3 reads CASNILRTGRSEQYF. The CDR3 DNA reads TGCGCCAGCAATATCCTCCGGACAGGGAGGAGCGAGCAGTACTTC.

This clone has a single count. The rearrangement uses TRBV5-1 and TRBJ2-3; TRBD2 agrees at 13 bases. This CDR3 region has 18 residues. Germline lookup yields CDR1 SGHRS and CDR2 YFSETQ. The V segment lost 4 bases and the J segment 0 bases; nucleotides outside the gene matches: 8. The CDR3 DNA is TGCGCCAGCAGCATAACGGGACTAGCGGGGTCTAGCACAGATACGCAGTATTTT. The encoded protein is CASSITGLAGSSTDTQYF. Combining the CDR3 with reference TRBV5-1 and TRBJ2-3 gives the whole variable domain KAGVTQTPRYLIKTRGQQVTLSCSPISGHRSVSWYQQTPGQGLQFLFEYFSETQRNKGNFPGRFSGRQFSNSRSEMNVSTLELGDSALYLCASSITGLAGSSTDTQYFGPGTRLTVL.

The chain links TRBV15 to TRBJ2-7, with D uncertain. The germline V gene has CDR1 LNHNV and CDR2 YYDKDF (reference sequence). V was shortened by 3 bases and J by 6 bases, with 12 bases between the two germline ends. The CDR3 consists of 13 residues. In DNA, the CDR3 is TGTGCCACCAGCAGGAGACCCATAGTCGAGCAGTACTTC. Translating gives CATSRRPIVEQYF.

The chain's CDR3 is CASSFPRTGTYNEQFF. The CDR3 DNA sequence: TGTGCCAGCAGCTTCCCTCGGACAGGGACCTACAATGAGCAGTTCTTC. This chain joins TRBV11-2 and TRBJ2-1; TRBD1 matches at 8 bases. The CDR3 has 16 residues. CDR1 and CDR2 (germline): SGHAT, FQNNGV. V was pared by 3 bases and J by 2 bases, with 6 bases of the junction left unmatched.

This clone was seen a single time. The CDR3 spells CASSQPGSGNTIYF. In DNA form, the CDR3 reads TGTGCCAGCAGCCAGCCGGGTTCCGGAAACACCATATATTTT. This chain links TRBV3-1 (or the pseudogene TRBV3-2) with TRBJ1-3; D is unclear. Trimming stripped 3 bases from V and 4 bases from J, with 10 bases between. Germline-derived CDR1 and CDR2 are LGHDT and YNNKEL (reference sequence). The CDR3 extends over 14 amino acids.

V and J are TRBV3-1 (or the pseudogene TRBV3-2) and TRBJ1-1; a possible D gene is TRBD1 (6 bases). CDR3 length equals 15 residues. V was cut by 1 base and J by 5 bases, with 14 bases left in between. The germline CDR1 and CDR2 sequences are LGHDT and YNNKEL (reference sequence). The CDR3 region is CASSQAGQWRTEAFF. CDR3 nucleotides: TGTGCCAGCAGCCAAGCAGGACAGTGGAGAACTGAAGCTTTCTTT.

V and J are TRBV2 and TRBJ2-5, with TRBD2 matching 11 bases. The CDR3 extends over 15 amino acids. Germline V lookup: CDR1 SNHLY, CDR2 FYNNEI. The V segment lost 4 bases and the J segment 1 base; nucleotides outside the gene matches: 2. CDR3 residues: CASSGLAGSQETQYF. CDR3 DNA: TGTGCCAGCAGTGGACTAGCGGGATCCCAAGAGACCCAGTACTTC.

V is TRBV5-5 and J is TRBJ1-5; D unclear. CDR3 size: 14 residues. V lost 4 bases and J lost 0, with 8 bases in between. The V gene's germline CDR1 is SGHKS and CDR2 YYEKEE (reference sequence). In DNA form, the CDR3 reads TGTGCCAGCAGCCAAGGGATTAGCAATCAGCCCCAGCATTTT. It specifies CASSQGISNQPQHF.

This chain uses TRBV12-3 or TRBV12-4 with TRBJ2-5; no firm D call. The length of the CDR3 is 13 residues. Trimming took off 5 bases at V and 1 base at J, with 8 bases between the two ends. This CDR3 is CASSLRLQETQYF. For the CDR3, the DNA is TGTGCCAGCAGTCTCCGGCTCCAAGAGACCCAGTACTTC.

The CDR3: CASSTNTGTMRYEQYF. CDR3 bases: TGTGCCAGCAGCACTAATACCGGGACTATGAGATACGAGCAGTACTTC. The V and J genes are TRBV7-9 and TRBJ2-7; TRBD2 matches 7 bases. This CDR3 spans 16 amino acids. CDR1 is SEHNR and CDR2 is FQNEAQ in the germline V gene (reference sequence). The V segment lost 5 bases and the J segment 4 bases; nucleotides outside the gene matches: 14.

The chain couples TRBV30 to TRBJ2-5, with a tentative D call TRBD2 (6 bases). The V end was cut by 4 bases, the J end by 2 bases, with 8 bases between. CDR3 length equals 12 residues. Germline V gene sequence: CDR1 GTSNPN, CDR2 SVGIG (reference sequence). The CDR3 region is CAWKAGQETQYF. The CDR3, as DNA: TGTGCCTGGAAGGCGGGGCAAGAGACCCAGTACTTC. The full variable domain, its missing parts supplied by reference TRBV30 and TRBJ2-5, is SQTIHQWPATLVQPVGSPLSLECTVEGTSNPNLYWYRQAAGRGLQLLFYSVGIGQISSEVPQNLSASRPQDRQFILSSKKLLLSDSGFYLCAWKAGQETQYFGPGTRLLVL.

The chain uses TRBV5-1 and TRBJ2-7; TRBD2 is a possible D gene (6 bases). Germline CDR1 reads SGHRS; CDR2 reads YFSETQ. V was shortened by 1 base and J by 7 bases, with 12 bases between the two germline ends. The CDR3 covers 13 residues. As DNA, the CDR3 is TGCGCCAGCAGCTTGAGAACGGGGGATGAGCAGTACTTC. The encoded protein is CASSLRTGDEQYF.

The rearrangement joins TRBV5-1 to TRBJ1-2; D possibly corresponds to TRBD1 (6 bases). Trimming removed 4 bases from V and 8 bases from J, with 12 bases in between. This CDR3 spans 12 amino acids. Germline V CDR1 and CDR2: SGHRS, YFSETQ. CDR3 amino acids: CASSSGTRGYTF. CDR3 in DNA: TGCGCCAGCAGCAGCGGGACACGGGGCTACACCTTC.

This clone was seen a single time. This rearrangement joins TRBV13 to TRBJ1-4, with D hard to call. The germline V and J ends were trimmed by 2 bases and 2 bases, with 3 bases remaining between them. The CDR3 contains 13 residues. Germline CDR1 is PRHDT and CDR2 is FYEKMQ (reference sequence). CDR3 amino acids: CASSLTTNEKLFF. The CDR3 coding sequence is TGTGCCAGCAGCTTAACGACTAATGAAAAACTGTTTTTT.

This chain joins TRBV3-1 (or the pseudogene TRBV3-2) and TRBJ2-1; a possible D gene is TRBD1 (5 bases). Trimming shortened V by 1 base and J by 9 bases, and 10 bases separated the two germline ends. Per germline, CDR1 LGHDT and CDR2 YNNKEL (reference sequence). CDR3 length: 13 residues. In DNA form, the CDR3 reads TGTGCCAGCAGCCAAGTACCCACAGGTGAGCAGTTCTTC. Translated: CASSQVPTGEQFF.

This rearrangement joins TRBV6-5 to TRBJ2-5, with 10 bases lining up with TRBD2. The CDR3 has 15 residues. V shed 2 bases, J shed 3 bases, and the junction held 3 bases outside the gene matches. Germline lookup yields CDR1 MNHEY and CDR2 SVGAGI. CDR3 sequence: CASSYLLAGEETQYF. In nucleotides, the CDR3 is TGTGCCAGCAGTTACCTCCTAGCGGGAGAAGAGACCCAGTACTTC.

The J gene is TRBJ1-1, the V gene TRBV25-1; D uncertain. Germline V CDR1 and CDR2: MGHDK, SYGVNS. The V end was cut by 5 bases, the J end by 11 bases, with 15 bases between. CDR3 length: 12 residues. The CDR3 reads CASSNTWSRAFF. The CDR3 bases are TGTGCCAGCAGTAACACCTGGTCGCGGGCTTTCTTT.

The chain joins TRBV7-9 to TRBJ1-2; TRBD1 aligns across 11 bases. This CDR3 contains 15 residues. Per the germline V gene, CDR1 is SEHNR and CDR2 is FQNEAQ (reference sequence). The ends lost 5 bases at V and 4 bases at J; junction bases unmatched: 6. CDR3 sequence: CASSISDRGLYGYTF. The DNA of the CDR3 is TGTGCCAGCAGCATCTCGGACAGGGGGCTCTATGGCTACACCTTC. Supplemented by reference TRBV7-9 and TRBJ1-2, the full variable domain reads DTGVSQNPRHKITKRGQNVTFRCDPISEHNRLYWYRQTLGQGPEFLTYFQNEAQLEKSRLLSDRFSAERPKGSFSTLEIQRTEQGDSAMYLCASSISDRGLYGYTFGSGTRLTVV.

J is TRBJ2-7 and V is TRBV7-8, with 8 bases matching TRBD1. The germline gives CDR1 SGHVS, CDR2 FQNEAQ. This CDR3 spans 15 amino acids. With V trimmed by 5 bases and J by 4 bases, 10 bases remained unmatched. The CDR3 spells CASSLRQGTLYEQYF. The DNA of the CDR3 is TGTGCCAGCAGCCTACGACAGGGGACCTTATACGAGCAGTACTTC.